This T cell receptor beta chain was recovered during a study of Graves' ophthalmopathy and Graves' hyperthyroidism. Study-wide background: Investigators collected peripheral blood at initial diagnosis, before any treatment was given. Findings and limits, study-wide: A classifier, a 13-signature model, separated ophthalmopathy from stable hyperthyroidism with approximately 88% sensitivity and 75% to 83% specificity. Detection in blood was also observed for most expanded thyroid clonotypes above 0.001 frequency.

Moderate-to-severe activity, CAS at least 3, NOSPECS at least 4 and duration under 3 months characterized donors with ophthalmopathy. RNA transcripts provided the template for amplifying TCR beta CDR3 regions. First-round RT-PCR relied on HTBI primers, and a second-round multiplex PCR came next. TCRdb processed the multiplex PCR reads anew with MiXCR; each CDR3 protein has one entry. The data contain about 48,000 distinct CDR3 sequences, under 55% of them singletons. The length of the CDR3 is 12 residues. Trimming shortened V by 6 bases and J by 5 bases, and 13 bases separated the two germline ends. In germline, CDR1 is DFQATT, CDR2 SNEGSKA (reference sequence). Concerning this clonotype: What it binds is unknown. This likely comes from a read error, as the CDR3 has no conserved phenylalanine or tryptophan at its end.

The source material was peripheral blood. This sequence was found in an adult man with Graves' ophthalmopathy. This chain uses TRBV20-1 with TRBJ1-2; D gene uncertain. CDR3 nucleotide sequence: TGCAGTGCAAGATATCGAGGATATGGCTACACCCTC. Protein: CSARYRGYGYTL.